This T cell receptor beta chain was profiled in a study of blood T cell repertoires in COVID-19. Across the study: Collection of acute and convalescent COVID-19 samples took place in the United States, Italy and Spain. Sample material is recorded as cDNA or gDNA derived from T cells, B-cell-depleted T cells, or PBMCs.

A Seattle source enrolled patients during active infection and followed them longitudinally. The authors' processing: Scientists estimated how many nucleated cells there were by amplifying reference gene primers. Repertoires were generated with immunoSEQ multiplex PCR, while TCRdb's copy carries only in-frame clones and drops some. D and trimming were read from the DNA, whereas the V and J calls and clone size are those reported in that table. The data hold some 200,000 clones, with approximately 87% observed a single time. This clone has a single count. This CDR3 is 16 amino acids long. The germline V and J ends were trimmed by 1 base and 0 bases, with 12 bases remaining between them. In germline, CDR1 is LGHDT, CDR2 YNNKEL (reference sequence).

The chain carries TRBV3-1 (or the pseudogene TRBV3-2) and TRBJ1-2; D is undetermined. Sample: peripheral blood. This clonotype was sampled from a woman in her 70s with COVID-19, enrolled during active disease. The DNA of the CDR3 is TGTGCCAGCAGCCAAGGGCTTGGGAGGTCTAACTATGGCTACACCTTC. Its protein is CASSQGLGRSNYGYTF.